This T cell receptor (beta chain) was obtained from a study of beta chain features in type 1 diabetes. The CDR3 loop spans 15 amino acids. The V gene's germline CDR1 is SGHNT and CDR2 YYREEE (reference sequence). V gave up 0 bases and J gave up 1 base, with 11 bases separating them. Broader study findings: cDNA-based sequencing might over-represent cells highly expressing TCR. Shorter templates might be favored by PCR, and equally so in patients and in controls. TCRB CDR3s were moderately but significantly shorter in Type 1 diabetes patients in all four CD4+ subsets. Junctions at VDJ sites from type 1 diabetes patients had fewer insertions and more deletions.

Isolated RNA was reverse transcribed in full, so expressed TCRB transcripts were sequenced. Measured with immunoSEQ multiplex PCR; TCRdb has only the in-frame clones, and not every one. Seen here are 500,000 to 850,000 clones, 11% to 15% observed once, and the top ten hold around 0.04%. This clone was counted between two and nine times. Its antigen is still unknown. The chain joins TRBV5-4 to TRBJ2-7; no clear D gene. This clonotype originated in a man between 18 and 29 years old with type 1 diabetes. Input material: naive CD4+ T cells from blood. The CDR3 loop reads CASSLAKTTSYEQYF. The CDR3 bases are TGTGCCAGCAGCTTGGCCAAAACGACATCCTACGAGCAGTACTTC. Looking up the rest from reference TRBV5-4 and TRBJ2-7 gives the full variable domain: ETGVTQSPTHLIKTRGQQVTLRCSSQSGHNTVSWYQQALGQGPQFIFQYYREEENGRGNFPPRFSGLQFPNYSSELNVNALELDDSALYLCASSLAKTTSYEQYFGPGTRLTVT.